These 6 T cell receptor beta chains were sequenced from one sample in a study of cytomegalovirus exposure and HLA in healthy donors. With 60 Vbeta and 13 Jbeta primers, the PCR was carried out. Libraries were prepared by immunoSEQ multiplex PCR; TCRdb keeps only in-frame clonotypes and omits some of them. Of about 140,000 clones listed, over 55% are singletons. The sequenced sample was PBMCs. The receptors were sampled from a man between 35 and 55 years old in good health and CMV-seronegative.

The chain links TRBV7-3 to TRBJ2-7, with D hard to call. Germline V lookup: CDR1 SGHTA, CDR2 FQGTGA. This CDR3 is 14 amino acids long. Trimming took 2 bases from V and 2 from J, leaving 10 bases between them. The CDR3 region has the DNA TGTGCCAGCAGCTTACGCCACAGAACCTACGAGCAGTACTTC. Encoded protein: CASSLRHRTYEQYF.

V and J are TRBV5-1 and TRBJ2-1; 12 positions agree with TRBD2. Germline-derived CDR1 and CDR2 are SGHRS and YFSETQ. The CDR3 contains 17 residues. V shed 2 bases, J shed 2 bases, and the junction held 5 bases outside the gene matches. CDR3 region: CASSFRLAGAAYNEQFF. CDR3 DNA sequence: TGCGCCAGCAGCTTCCGACTAGCGGGAGCAGCCTACAATGAGCAGTTCTTC.

The chain employs TRBV10-3 and TRBJ1-5, with a weak D call TRBD1 (6 bases). Germline CDR1 ENHRY, CDR2 SYGVKD. This CDR3 spans 14 amino acids. V dropped 6 bases and J dropped 3 bases, with 12 bases sitting between them. The CDR3 bases are TGTGCCATCAGCGAAGACAGGTCCAATCAGCCCCAGCATTTT. Translation gives CAISEDRSNQPQHF.

The V gene is TRBV2, the J gene TRBJ1-1; D gene ambiguous. The CDR3 is made up of 9 amino acids. V lost 10 bases and J lost 5, with 5 bases in between. Germline V gene lookup returns CDR1 SNHLY and CDR2 FYNNEI. CDR3 amino acids: CATQTEAFF. The DNA for the CDR3 is TGTGCCACTCAGACTGAAGCTTTCTTT. Complete variable domain (other parts from reference TRBV2 and TRBJ1-1): EPEVTQTPSHQVTQMGQEVILRCVPISNHLYFYWYRQILGQKVEFLVSFYNNEISEKSEIFDDQFSVERPDGSNFTLKIRSTKLEDSAMYFCATQTEAFFGQGTRLTVV.

This clone was recorded a few times. J is TRBJ2-2 and V is TRBV11-3, with D hard to call. There are 14 residues in the CDR3. Trimming removed 11 bases at V and 1 base at J, with 14 bases between. The germline gives CDR1 SGHNT, CDR2 YENEEA. CDR3 nucleotides: TGTGCCTCCCGGGTACGGATGAACACCGGGGAGCTGTTTTTT. It is translated as CASRVRMNTGELFF.

The V and J genes are TRBV5-4 and TRBJ2-5; D might be TRBD2 (6 bases). V was shortened by 5 bases and J by 5 bases, with 19 bases between the two germline ends. This CDR3 is 15 amino acids long. Germline CDR1 SGHNT, CDR2 YYREEE (reference sequence). The CDR3 here is CASSSTGLPGETQYF. Here the CDR3 DNA reads TGTGCCAGCAGTTCCACTGGACTACCTGGGGAGACCCAGTACTTC.